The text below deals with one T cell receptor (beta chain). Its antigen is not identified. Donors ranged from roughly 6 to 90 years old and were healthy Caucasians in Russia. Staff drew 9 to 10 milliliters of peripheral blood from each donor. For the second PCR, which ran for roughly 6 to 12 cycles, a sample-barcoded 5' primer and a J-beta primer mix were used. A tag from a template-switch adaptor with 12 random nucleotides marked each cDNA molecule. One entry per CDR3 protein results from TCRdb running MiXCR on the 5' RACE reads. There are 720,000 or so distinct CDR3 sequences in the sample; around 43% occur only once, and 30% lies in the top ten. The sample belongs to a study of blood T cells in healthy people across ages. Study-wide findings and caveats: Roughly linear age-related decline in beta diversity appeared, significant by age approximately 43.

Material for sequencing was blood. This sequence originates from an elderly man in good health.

CDR3 in DNA: TGTGCCAGCAGGGGCAGAGTCTATGGCTACACCTTC. It is translated as CASRGRVYGYTF. The chain is built from TRBV11-2 and TRBJ1-2; D not resolved. The CDR3 totals 12 residues. V lost 6 bases and J 4 bases, leaving 9 bases between the germline ends. From germline, CDR1 is SGHAT and CDR2 FQNNGV. Filled out from reference TRBV11-2 and TRBJ1-2, the complete variable domain reads EAGVAQSPRYKIIEKRQSVAFWCNPISGHATLYWYQQILGQGPKLLIQFQNNGVVDDSQLPKDRFSAERLKGVDSTLKIQPAKLEDSAVYLCASRGRVYGYTFGSGTRLTVV.